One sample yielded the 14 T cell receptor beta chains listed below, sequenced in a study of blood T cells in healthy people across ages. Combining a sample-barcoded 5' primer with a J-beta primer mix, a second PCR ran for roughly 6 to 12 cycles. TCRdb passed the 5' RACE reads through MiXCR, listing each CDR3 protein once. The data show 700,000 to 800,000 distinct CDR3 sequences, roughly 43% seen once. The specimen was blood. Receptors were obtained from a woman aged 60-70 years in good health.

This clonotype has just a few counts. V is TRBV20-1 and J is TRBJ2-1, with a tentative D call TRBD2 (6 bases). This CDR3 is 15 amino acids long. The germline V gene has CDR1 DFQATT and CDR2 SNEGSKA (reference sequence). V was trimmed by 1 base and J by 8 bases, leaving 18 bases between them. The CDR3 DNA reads TGCAGTGCTAGAGTAGGTAGCGGCCTCGGCGATGAGCAGTTCTTC. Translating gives CSARVGSGLGDEQFF.

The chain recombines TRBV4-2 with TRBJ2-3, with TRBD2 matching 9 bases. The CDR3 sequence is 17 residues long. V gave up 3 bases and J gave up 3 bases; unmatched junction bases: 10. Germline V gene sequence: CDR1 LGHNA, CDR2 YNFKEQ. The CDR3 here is CASSQGGGAGSTDTQYF. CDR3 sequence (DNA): TGTGCCAGCAGCCAGGGCGGGGGGGCCGGATCGACAGATACGCAGTATTTT.

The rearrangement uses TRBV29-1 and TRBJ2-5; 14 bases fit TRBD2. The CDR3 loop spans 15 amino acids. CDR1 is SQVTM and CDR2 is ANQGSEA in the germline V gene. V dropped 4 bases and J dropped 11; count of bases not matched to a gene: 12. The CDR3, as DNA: TGCAGCGTTGGAGGACTAGCGGGAGGATCGGATGAGCAGTACTTC. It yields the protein CSVGGLAGGSDEQYF.

CDR3 sequence reads: CASSLAPRSETQYF. The DNA for the CDR3 is TGTGCCAGCAGCTTAGCGCCCCGTTCAGAGACCCAGTACTTC. The chain joins TRBV7-6 to TRBJ2-5; D is ambiguous. In germline, CDR1 is SGHVS, CDR2 FNYEAQ. Trimming left V 0 bases short and J 4 bases short, with 9 bases between. CDR3 size: 14 residues. The complete variable domain, with remaining parts taken from reference TRBV7-6 and TRBJ2-5, reads GAGVSQSPRYKVTKRGQDVALRCDPISGHVSLYWYRQALGQGPEFLTYFNYEAQQDKSGLPNDRFSAERPEGSISTLTIQRTEQRDSAMYRCASSLAPRSETQYFGPGTRLLVL.

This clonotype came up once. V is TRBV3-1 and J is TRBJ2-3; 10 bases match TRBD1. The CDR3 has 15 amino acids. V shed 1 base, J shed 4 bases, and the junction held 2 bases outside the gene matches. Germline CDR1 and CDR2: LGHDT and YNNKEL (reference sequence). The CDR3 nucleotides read TGTGCCAGCAGCCAAGCAGGGACAGGGGCAGATACGCAGTATTTT. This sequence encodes CASSQAGTGADTQYF.

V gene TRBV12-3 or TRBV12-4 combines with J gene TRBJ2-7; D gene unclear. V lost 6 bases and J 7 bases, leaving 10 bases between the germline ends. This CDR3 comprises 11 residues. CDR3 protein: CASSPRREQYF. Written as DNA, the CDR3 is TGTGCCAGCAGCCCCAGAAGGGAGCAGTACTTC.

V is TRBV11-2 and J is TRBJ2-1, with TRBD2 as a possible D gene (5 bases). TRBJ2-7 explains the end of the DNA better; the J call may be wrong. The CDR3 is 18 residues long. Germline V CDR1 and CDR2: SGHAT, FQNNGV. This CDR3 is CASSLDLDGGSSYNEQYF. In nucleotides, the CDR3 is TGTGCCAGCAGCTTAGATCTGGACGGTGGGAGCTCCTACAATGAGCAGTACTTC.

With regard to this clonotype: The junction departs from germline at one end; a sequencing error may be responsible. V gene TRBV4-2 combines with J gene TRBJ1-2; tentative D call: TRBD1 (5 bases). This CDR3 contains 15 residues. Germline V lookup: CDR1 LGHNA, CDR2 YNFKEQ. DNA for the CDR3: TGTGCCAACAGCCAAGATGGCGCAGGGAGCTATGGCTACACCTTC. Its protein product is CANSQDGAGSYGYTF.

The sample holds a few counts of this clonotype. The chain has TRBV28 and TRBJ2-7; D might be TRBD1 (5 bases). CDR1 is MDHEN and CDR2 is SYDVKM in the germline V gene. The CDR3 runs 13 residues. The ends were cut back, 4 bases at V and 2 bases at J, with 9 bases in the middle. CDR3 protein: CASSWKGTYEQYF. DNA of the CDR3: TGTGCCAGCAGTTGGAAGGGGACCTACGAGCAGTACTTC. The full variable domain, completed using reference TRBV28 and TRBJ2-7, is DVKVTQSSRYLVKRTGEKVFLECVQDMDHENMFWYRQDPGLGLRLIYFSYDVKMKEKGDIPEGYSVSREKKERFSLILESASTNQTSMYLCASSWKGTYEQYFGPGTRLTVT.

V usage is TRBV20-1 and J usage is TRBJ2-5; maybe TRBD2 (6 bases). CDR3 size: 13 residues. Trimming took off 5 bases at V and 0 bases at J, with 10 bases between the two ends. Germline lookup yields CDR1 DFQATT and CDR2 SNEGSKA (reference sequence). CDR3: CSAARRDQETQYF. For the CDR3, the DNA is TGCAGTGCTGCCCGGAGGGACCAAGAGACCCAGTACTTC.

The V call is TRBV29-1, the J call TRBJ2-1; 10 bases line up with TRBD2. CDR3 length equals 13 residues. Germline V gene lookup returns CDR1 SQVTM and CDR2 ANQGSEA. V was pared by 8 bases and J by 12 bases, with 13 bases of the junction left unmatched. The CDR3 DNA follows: TGCAGCACCGTAGCGGGGGGCGTTTCGGGGCAGTTCTTC. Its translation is CSTVAGGVSGQFF.

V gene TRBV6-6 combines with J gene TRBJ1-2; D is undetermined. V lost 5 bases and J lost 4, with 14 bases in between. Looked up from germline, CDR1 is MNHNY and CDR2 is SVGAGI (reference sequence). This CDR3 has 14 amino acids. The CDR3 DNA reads TGTGCCAGCAGTGACGAGACACAGAGCTATGGCTACACCTTC. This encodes CASSDETQSYGYTF.

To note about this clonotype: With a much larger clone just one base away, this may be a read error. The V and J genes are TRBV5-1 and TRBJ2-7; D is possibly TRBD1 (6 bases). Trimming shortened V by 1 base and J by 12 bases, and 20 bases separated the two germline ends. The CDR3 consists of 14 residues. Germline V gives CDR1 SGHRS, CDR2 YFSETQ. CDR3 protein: CASSLTGRRETRYF. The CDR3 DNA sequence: TGCGCCAGCAGCTTGACAGGGCGAAGGGAGACCCGGTACTTC.

Written as DNA, the CDR3 is TGCGCCAGCAGCTTTGACAGGGGGCAGTATGGCTACACCTTC. Its protein product is CASSFDRGQYGYTF. The chain is built from TRBV5-1 and TRBJ1-2; 10 bases are a match to TRBD1. Germline V lookup: CDR1 SGHRS, CDR2 YFSETQ. The CDR3 is 14 amino acids. Unmatched junction bases numbered 3, after V lost 2 bases and J lost 5 bases.